The source of this T cell receptor (beta chain) is a study of blood T cell repertoires in COVID-19 (dated by TCRdb to the early 2020s). Notes on the research overall: Collaborator samples came from the United States, Italy and Spain and covered acute and convalescent phases of COVID-19. Samples came from the ongoing ImmuneRACE study (first 160 participants) plus 1,254 subjects from 6 global collaborators. Nearly every sample came with metadata listing a de-identified subject ID, COVID-19 status, age in years and sex. Where HLA class I and class II types were available, the types were taken from metadata supplied by the sample provider, not from assay-based typing. Subjects who had been exposed to COVID-19, were actively infected with it, or had recovered from it provided the deeply sampled blood TCRbeta repertoires that made up the dataset. The material from the prospective study consisted of cDNA or gDNA derived from T cells, B-cell-depleted T cells, or PBMCs. The repertoires were made available in a free public database intended to serve as a resource for research on the immune response to SARS-CoV-2. What the study reported, not specific to this receptor: How much clinical and demographic metadata was included differed by source and by participant, and the metadata was provided uncurated.

TCRbeta CDR3 regions were amplified from genomic DNA by means of the immunoSEQ Assay, a bias-controlled multiplex PCR. For the original study's pipeline: Nucleated cell counts per sample were estimated from amplification of reference gene primers within the assay. To quantify the absolute abundance of each unique TCRbeta CDR3 rearrangement, sequence reads were collapsed and filtered. For each sample, productive Simpson clonality was calculated by taking the square root of Simpson's diversity index across productive rearrangements. Sourced from immuneACCESS, this table was stored by TCRdb with only in-frame sequences that have V and J called. A share of the clones is absent; for the studies checked, an unresolved V gene accounts for under half, and the remainder has no known explanation. That table furnishes V, J and clone size, whereas the DNA furnished D and trimming. The sample yields around 700,000 clones; 80% to 90% were counted once. Under 0.3% of the sample goes to the ten largest clones.

Worth noting for this clone: This clone's antigen is unknown. Base qualities are not recorded, but no much larger clone differs from it by a single base.

Each collaborating institution followed its own protocols to collect whole blood in K2EDTA tubes. For TCRbeta analysis, collaborators shipped samples in one of three forms: frozen whole blood, isolated PBMCs, or DNA extracted from either of those sample types. The receptor was derived from a woman aged 18-29 years with acute or convalescent COVID-19. Input material: peripheral blood.

The nucleotide sequence reads as follows: TGTGCCAGCAGCGCCTCCGGGACAGGGTTTGAAGGCTACACCTTC. The resulting protein is CASSASGTGFEGYTF. The sequence links TRBV5-4 to TRBJ1-2; 9 of the junction bases match TRBD1. Germline trimming amounts to 4 bases on V and 8 bases on J, with 12 as the count of junction bases outside the gene matches. Counted from cysteine to phenylalanine, this CDR3 has 15 amino acids. The read is trimmed to its CDR3 DNA, 45 bases read in frame from base 1. CDR1 and CDR2, looked up from the germline V gene (reference sequence), are SGHNT and YYREEE.